Presented here are 16 T cell receptor beta chains from one specimen sequenced in a study of blood T cell repertoires in COVID-19. Libraries were prepared by immunoSEQ multiplex PCR; TCRdb keeps only in-frame clonotypes and omits some of them. Of 150,000 to 200,000 clones in the sample, 80% are singletons; the top ten hold roughly 6%. Sequencing input: PBMCs or T cells enriched from blood (not recorded which). The receptor set was obtained from a man between 40 and 49 years old who had recovered from COVID-19.

This clone came up once. The J gene is TRBJ2-1, the V gene TRBV7-9; 9 nucleotides agree with TRBD2. Germline V lookup: CDR1 SEHNR, CDR2 FQNEAQ (reference sequence). V dropped 5 bases and J dropped 8; count of bases not matched to a gene: 7. This CDR3 has 14 amino acids. CDR3 nucleotide sequence: TGTGCCAGCAGCGCCGGGACTAGCTTGGATGAGCAGTTCTTC. This codes for CASSAGTSLDEQFF.

Only a few counts were recorded for this clone. The chain employs TRBV6-5 and TRBJ1-2; D unclear. The length of the CDR3 is 13 residues. V was shortened by 3 bases and J by 8 bases, with 13 bases between the two germline ends. CDR1 MNHEY and CDR2 SVGAGI come from the germline V gene. Here the CDR3 DNA reads TGTGCCAGCAGTTATGTATCGTCGGGGGGCTACACCTTC. Encoded protein: CASSYVSSGGYTF.

This chain uses TRBV5-1 with TRBJ1-1; D call uncertain. The germline CDR1 and CDR2 sequences are SGHRS and YFSETQ. V dropped 8 bases and J dropped 1 base, with 27 bases sitting between them. The CDR3 consists of 18 residues. The CDR3 protein is CASSIPLEDNLRNTEAFF. As DNA, the CDR3 is TGCGCCAGTTCAATCCCCCTGGAGGATAACCTGAGGAACACTGAAGCTTTCTTT.

This clone was found once. The genes are TRBV6-4 and TRBJ2-2; 11 bases line up with TRBD1. There are 15 residues in the CDR3. CDR1 is MRHNA and CDR2 is SNTAGT in the germline V gene. V shed 5 bases and J 5 bases; nucleotides not matched to a gene: 4. CDR3 coding DNA: TGTGCCAGCAGTCCTCGGGACAGGGGGACCGGGGAGCTGTTTTTT. As protein: CASSPRDRGTGELFF.

This chain uses TRBV7-3 with TRBJ2-3; D perhaps matches TRBD2 (6 bases). Germline CDR1 reads SGHTA; CDR2 reads FQGTGA. V lost 4 bases to trimming and J lost 4 bases, with 12 bases between them. This CDR3 region has 14 residues. CDR3 in amino acids: CASSSTSGADTQYF. CDR3 DNA sequence: TGTGCCAGCAGCTCGACTAGTGGGGCAGATACGCAGTATTTT.

The chain employs TRBV11-2 and TRBJ1-1, with D possibly being TRBD1 (6 bases). V dropped 1 base and J dropped 7 bases, with 13 bases sitting between them. Per the germline V gene, CDR1 is SGHAT and CDR2 is FQNNGV. This CDR3 is built from 14 residues. The CDR3 here is CASSLVQGRNEAFF. CDR3 DNA sequence: TGTGCCAGCAGCTTAGTTCAGGGGCGGAATGAAGCTTTCTTT.

V gene TRBV5-1 combines with J gene TRBJ2-2; D might be TRBD2 (7 bases). The CDR3 spans 15 residues. Trimming left V 5 bases short and J 3 bases short, with 14 bases between. Germline assignment: CDR1 SGHRS and CDR2 YFSETQ. The CDR3 reads CASSSRGRDTGELFF. CDR3 nucleotide sequence: TGCGCCAGCAGTTCGCGGGGGCGGGACACCGGGGAGCTGTTTTTT. The whole variable domain, remainder taken from reference TRBV5-1 and TRBJ2-2, is KAGVTQTPRYLIKTRGQQVTLSCSPISGHRSVSWYQQTPGQGLQFLFEYFSETQRNKGNFPGRFSGRQFSNSRSEMNVSTLELGDSALYLCASSSRGRDTGELFFGEGSRLTVL.

This clone was counted a few times. The chain links TRBV25-1 to TRBJ2-5; maybe TRBD2 (6 bases). Germline values: CDR1 MGHDK, CDR2 SYGVNS. V lost 8 bases to trimming and J lost 4 bases, with 11 bases between them. The CDR3 runs 12 residues. The DNA for the CDR3 is TGTGCCAGCGGGCGGAGGGGAGAGACCCAGTACTTC. This gives the protein CASGRRGETQYF.

V usage is TRBV6-1 and J usage is TRBJ2-5; 8 bases fit TRBD2. The germline CDR1 and CDR2 sequences are MNHNS and SASEGT. CDR3 length: 16 amino acids. Losses at the gene ends were 1 base for V and 2 bases for J; bases not matched to a gene: 6. In DNA form, the CDR3 reads TGTGCCAGCAGTGAAGGGTTCGGGGGGGGTCAAGAGACCCAGTACTTC. Its protein product is CASSEGFGGGQETQYF.

A single count supports this clone. The chain uses TRBV7-8 and TRBJ2-1; D is perhaps TRBD2 (6 bases). The CDR3 has 18 amino acids. With 5 bases removed from V and 8 bases from J, the gap between germline ends came to 28 bases. CDR1 and CDR2 (germline): SGHVS, FQNEAQ. CDR3 DNA sequence: TGTGCCAGCAGCCCAATTGTCTGGGGGGATCGGGAGACCGATGAGCAGTTCTTC. It is translated as CASSPIVWGDRETDEQFF.

This clone was detected only once. This sequence joins TRBV27 and TRBJ2-5; a weak D match, TRBD1 (5 bases). The CDR3 length is 16 residues. The germline V and J ends were trimmed by 4 bases and 1 base, with 16 bases remaining between them. CDR1 is MNHEY and CDR2 is SMNVEV in the germline V gene (reference sequence). This chain's CDR3 is CASSSRQLGFQETQYF. DNA of the CDR3: TGTGCCAGCAGTTCCCGACAGTTGGGGTTCCAAGAGACCCAGTACTTC.

The chain joins TRBV18 to TRBJ1-4; D perhaps matches TRBD1 (5 bases). This CDR3 spans 15 amino acids. V was clipped by 3 bases and J by 7 bases, with 15 bases between them. Germline assignment: CDR1 KGHSH and CDR2 LQKENI. For the CDR3, the DNA is TGTGCCAGCTCACCCGGGACTCAGGAGGGTGAAAAACTGTTTTTT. It encodes CASSPGTQEGEKLFF.

The chain uses TRBV5-1 and TRBJ1-5; D may be TRBD1 (5 bases). Looked up from germline, CDR1 is SGHRS and CDR2 is YFSETQ. The CDR3 loop spans 15 amino acids. V was shortened by 0 bases and J by 2 bases, with 9 bases between the two germline ends. CDR3 amino acids: CASSLAGVGNQPQHF. The CDR3 DNA reads TGCGCCAGCAGCTTGGCGGGGGTTGGCAATCAGCCCCAGCATTTT.

A single count supports this clone. The chain employs TRBV19 and TRBJ2-1; weak D call: TRBD2 (6 bases). Trimming removed 5 bases from V and 4 bases from J, with 21 bases in between. Germline values: CDR1 LNHDA, CDR2 SQIVND (reference sequence). The CDR3 spans 17 residues. In DNA, the CDR3 is TGTGCCAGTAGTTTTGGGGGGAACACTGTTTCTTACAATGAGCAGTTCTTC. Residues: CASSFGGNTVSYNEQFF.

CDR3 DNA: TGTGCCACCACGGGACAGGCGAACACTGAAGCTTTCTTT. It codes for CATTGQANTEAFF. This sequence joins TRBV6-5 and TRBJ1-1, with 8 nucleotides matching TRBD1. The trim removed 10 bases at V and 1 base at J, leaving 5 bases unmatched. CDR3 length: 13 amino acids. Germline V gene sequence: CDR1 MNHEY, CDR2 SVGAGI.

This clone was detected only once. The V call is TRBV10-1, the J call TRBJ2-3, with TRBD1 as a possible D gene (5 bases). Germline assignment: CDR1 WNHNN and CDR2 SYGVQD (reference sequence). V was trimmed by 5 bases and J by 1 base, leaving 10 bases between them. This CDR3 contains 14 residues. The CDR3 spells CASSSTGGTDTQYF. CDR3 bases: TGCGCCAGCAGTTCCACAGGCGGCACAGATACGCAGTATTTT.